This T cell receptor beta chain was captured in a study of blood T cell repertoires in COVID-19. Germline lookup yields CDR1 MGHRA and CDR2 YSYEKL. Trimming took 4 bases from V and 2 from J; bases not matched to a gene: 5. This CDR3 spans 14 amino acids. In the authors' workflow: Amplification of reference gene primers provided the estimated nucleated cell counts. Method: immunoSEQ multiplex PCR; TCRdb's copy keeps in-frame clones and lacks some. V and J calls and clone size come straight from that table; D and trimming were deduced from the DNA. The data show about 87,000 clones, with about 88% seen just once and about 5.2% held by the top ten.

The chain has TRBV4-1 and TRBJ2-7, with TRBD1 matching over 7 bases. Sequencing was carried out using peripheral blood. The source of this sequence is a woman of 80 years or more with active COVID-19. CDR3 in DNA: TGCGCCAGCAGCCTCGAGACAGGGACCTACGAGCAGTACTTC. It encodes CASSLETGTYEQYF.